This TCR beta chain was recovered during a study of shared clonotypes between healthy human individuals. The repertoire was sequenced with immunoSEQ multiplex PCR; TCRdb's copy has only in-frame clones and lacks some. The sample has over a million clones, over 95% seen once. Germline CDR1 SGHTA, CDR2 FQGNSA. CDR3 size: 13 residues. V gave up 3 bases and J gave up 0 bases, with 5 bases separating them. As for this clone: Its antigen is still unknown.

Study-level results: Measured sharing among donors was expected to vary with sequencing depth. Among a few donors, roughly 5.5% of naive CD4 clonotypes were found in common. Sampling was confined to blood; repertoires within tissues likely differ.

Sequenced material: naive CD4+ T cells sorted from blood. Subset defined: CD45RA+ positively selected. This receptor was identified in a man aged 30-40 years in good health. V gene TRBV7-2 combines with J gene TRBJ1-2; no clear D. This chain's CDR3 is CASSFTTNYGYTF. For the CDR3, the DNA is TGTGCCAGCAGCTTTACCACTAACTATGGCTACACCTTC.